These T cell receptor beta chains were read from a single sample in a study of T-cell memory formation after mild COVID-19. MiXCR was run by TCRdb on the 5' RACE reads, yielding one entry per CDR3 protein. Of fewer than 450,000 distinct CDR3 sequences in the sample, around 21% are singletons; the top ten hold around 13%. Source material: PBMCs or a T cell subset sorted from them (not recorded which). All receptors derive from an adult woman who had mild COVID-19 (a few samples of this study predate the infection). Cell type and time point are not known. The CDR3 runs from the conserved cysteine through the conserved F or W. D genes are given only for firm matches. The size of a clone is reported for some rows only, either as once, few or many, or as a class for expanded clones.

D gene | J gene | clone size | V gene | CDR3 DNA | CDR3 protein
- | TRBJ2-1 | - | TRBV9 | TGTGCCAGCAGCAGAGACGGGACTCCTTTTTATGAGCAGTTCTTC | CASSRDGTPFYEQFF
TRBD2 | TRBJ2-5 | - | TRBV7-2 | TGTGCCAGCAGCCGAAGCGGGAGTCTGGAGACCCAGTACTTC | CASSRSGSLETQYF
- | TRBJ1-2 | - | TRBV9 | TGTGCCAGCAGAGTTTTCGACGAGTGTGGCTACACCTTC | CASRVFDECGYTF
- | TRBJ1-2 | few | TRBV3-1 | TGTGCCTCCGGGACATCCTATGGCTACACCTTC | CASGTSYGYTF
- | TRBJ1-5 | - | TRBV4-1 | TGCGCCAGCAGCTACGGACCTGGGGGGGCTCAGCCCCAGCATTTT | CASSYGPGGAQPQHF
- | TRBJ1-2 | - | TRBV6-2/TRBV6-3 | TGTGCCAGCAGTTACGCGCAAACCGCTAACTATGGCTACACCTTC | CASSYAQTANYGYTF
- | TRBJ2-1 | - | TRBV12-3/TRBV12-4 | TGTGCCAGCAGTCTCCTAGGCCCCAATGAGCAGTTCTTC | CASSLLGPNEQFF
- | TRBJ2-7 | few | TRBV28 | TGTGCCAGCAGTTTATGGGGCTTTGGGATCCGGGTCGAGCAGTACTTC | CASSLWGFGIRVEQYF
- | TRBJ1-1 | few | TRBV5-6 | TGTGCCAGCAGCAGTGGACAGCAGCCTTACCTGAACACTGAAGCTTTCTTT | CASSSGQQPYLNTEAFF
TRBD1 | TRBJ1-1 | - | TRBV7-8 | TGTGCCAGCAGCTTAGTCGGGACAGCCAGGAACACTGAAGCTTTCTTT | CASSLVGTARNTEAFF
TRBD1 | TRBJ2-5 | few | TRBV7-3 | TGTGCCAGCAGCTTAAGACAGGGACAAACCCAGTACTTC | CASSLRQGQTQYF
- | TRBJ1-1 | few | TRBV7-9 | TGTGCCAGCAGCCTCATCCAGGGGAACACTGAAGCTTTCTTT | CASSLIQGNTEAFF
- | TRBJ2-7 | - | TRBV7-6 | TGTGCCAGCAGCCCCTCGAGCGGATACTACGAGCAGTACTTC | CASSPSSGYYEQYF
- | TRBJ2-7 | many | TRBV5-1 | TGCGCCAGCAGCTTGGGGACGTTCTACGAGCAGTACTTC | CASSLGTFYEQYF
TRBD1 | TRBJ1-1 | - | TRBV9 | TGTGCCAGCAGCGCAGGGACAGACGAAATGAACACTGAAGCTTTCTTT | CASSAGTDEMNTEAFF
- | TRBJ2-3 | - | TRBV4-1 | TGCGCCAGCAGCCGTAGACGCCCAGATACGCAGTATTTT | CASSRRRPDTQYF
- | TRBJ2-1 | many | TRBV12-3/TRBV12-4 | TGTGCCAGCAGACTCGGTTGGAGAACTGAGCGAAATGAGCAGTTCTTC | CASRLGWRTERNEQFF
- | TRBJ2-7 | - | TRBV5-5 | TGTGCCAGCAGCTCACTGACAGACTACGAGCAGTACTTC | CASSSLTDYEQYF
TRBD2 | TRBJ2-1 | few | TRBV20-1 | TGCAGTGCTAGATTAGCGGGAGGGGTTAATGAGCAGTTCTTC | CSARLAGGVNEQFF
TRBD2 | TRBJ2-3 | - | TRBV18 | TGTGCCAGCTCATCGGGACTAGCGGGAGCTTCGGCAGATACGCAGTATTTT | CASSSGLAGASADTQYF
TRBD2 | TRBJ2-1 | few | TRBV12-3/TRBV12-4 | TGTGCCAGCAGTCCACTAGCGGGAGGGCCCAGGAATGAGCAGTTCTTC | CASSPLAGGPRNEQFF
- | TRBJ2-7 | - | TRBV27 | TGTGCCAGCCGCCAGCGGGCAGCCTCCTACGAGCAGTACTTC | CASRQRAASYEQYF
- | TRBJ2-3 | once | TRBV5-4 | TGTGCCACCTCGAGGAAGGACGGTAGCACAGATACGCAGTATTTT | CATSRKDGSTDTQYF
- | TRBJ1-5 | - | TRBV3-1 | TGTGCCAGCAGCCGGGGTGACAATCAGCCCCAGCATTTT | CASSRGDNQPQHF
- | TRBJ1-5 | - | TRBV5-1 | TGCGCCAGCAGCTTGTGGGCCCAGGGAGCCGATTCGAATCAGCCCCAGCATTTT | CASSLWAQGADSNQPQHF
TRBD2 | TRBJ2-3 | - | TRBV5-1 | TGCGCCAGCAGCTCTAGCGGGGGGCCAGATACGCAGTATTTT | CASSSSGGPDTQYF
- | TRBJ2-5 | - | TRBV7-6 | TGTGCCAGCAGCTCCCACGACAGTCCCGAAGAGACCCAGTACTTC | CASSSHDSPEETQYF
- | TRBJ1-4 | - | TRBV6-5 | TGTGCCAGCAGTATGTCTTGGGGGAGTAGAGGTGAAAAACTGTTTTTT | CASSMSWGSRGEKLFF
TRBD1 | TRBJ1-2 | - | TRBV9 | TGTGCCAGCAGCGTAGACGTCGTGGGGACAGGGTCTAATGGCTACACCTTC | CASSVDVVGTGSNGYTF